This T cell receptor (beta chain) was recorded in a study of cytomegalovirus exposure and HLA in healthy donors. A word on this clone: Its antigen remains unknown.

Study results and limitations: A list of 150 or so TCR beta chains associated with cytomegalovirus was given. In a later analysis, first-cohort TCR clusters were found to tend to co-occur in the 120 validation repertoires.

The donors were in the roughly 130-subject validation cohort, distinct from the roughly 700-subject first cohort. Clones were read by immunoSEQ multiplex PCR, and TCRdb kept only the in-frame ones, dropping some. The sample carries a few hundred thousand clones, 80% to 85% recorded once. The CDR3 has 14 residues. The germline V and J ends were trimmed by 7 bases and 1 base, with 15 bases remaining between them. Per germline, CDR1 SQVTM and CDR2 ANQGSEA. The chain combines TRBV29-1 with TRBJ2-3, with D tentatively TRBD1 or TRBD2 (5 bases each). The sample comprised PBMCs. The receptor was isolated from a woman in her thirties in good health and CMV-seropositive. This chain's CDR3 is CSAPGRAGTDTQYF. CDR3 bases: TGCAGCGCCCCGGGGCGGGCAGGCACAGATACGCAGTATTTT.